This T cell receptor (beta chain) appears in the sequencing data of a study of blood T cell repertoires in COVID-19. Overall study context: From the United States, Italy and Spain came samples of acute and convalescent COVID-19. T cells, B-cell-depleted T cells, or PBMCs provided the cDNA or gDNA that served as material.

Trimming took 2 bases from V and 4 from J, leaving 7 bases between them. CDR1 and CDR2 from the germline V gene are KGHSH and LQKENI. The CDR3 covers 13 residues. As originally analysed: Cell counts per sample came from amplifying reference gene primers. Clones were sequenced by immunoSEQ multiplex PCR, and TCRdb holds only the in-frame ones, with some missing. V, J and clone size reflect that table, while D and trimming were determined from the DNA. The table lists 25,000 to 30,000 clones, roughly nine tenths of them singletons. Material: peripheral blood. The J gene is TRBJ2-3, the V gene TRBV18, with D perhaps TRBD2 (5 bases). The receptor was isolated from a man in his 60s with acute or convalescent COVID-19. CDR3 residues: CASSPSGADTQYF. The CDR3 DNA follows: TGTGCCAGCTCACCATCCGGGGCAGATACGCAGTATTTT.